This T cell receptor (beta chain) originates from a study of graft-versus-host responses after intestinal transplantation (dated by TCRdb to about 2021). The study in broad terms: Recipients received multivisceral, liver-intestinal, or isolated intestinal transplants. Every recipient was given anti-thymocyte globulin induction, followed by approximately 3 years of maintenance tacrolimus and steroids. After intestinal transplantation, graft-versus-host and host-versus-graft alloreactive T cell clones were followed in the graft, circulation and bone marrow using bulk TCR-beta CDR3 sequencing. Alloreactive clones were identified by sequencing pre-transplant mixed lymphocyte reaction products and comparing these products with unstimulated pre-transplant donor and recipient T cells. A cohort of about 26 intestinal transplant recipients, including one retransplant, was enrolled, and a few patients lacking pretransplant specimens were excluded. Donor T cell macrochimerism was defined as a peak of at least 4% donor T cells among recipient peripheral blood mononuclear cells. Rather than being sequenced by the commercial service, samples from a few later patients were sequenced in-house on an Illumina MiSeq and processed with MiXCR. General conclusions and limits of the study: The relatively low number and heterogeneity of intestinal transplant patients limited the conclusions. GvH clones were detected in recipient bone marrow, and some of these GvH clones were observed earlier in ileal mucosa or blood, consistent with an intestinal mucosal origin. In the allografts of patients with donor T cell macrochimerism, GvH to HvG T cell clonal ratios were high. Early after transplant, declines in HvG clones were associated with peak levels of circulating GvH clones.

Receptor amplification or capture employed the immunoSEQ multiplex PCR assay. For most patients, genomic DNA was subjected to high-throughput TCR-beta CDR3 sequencing by Adaptive Biotechnologies. The original pipeline was this. TCR sequencing data were retrieved from Adaptive's ImmunoSEQ software for 15 to 20 patients, whereas three other patients were processed with MiXCR and VDJtools. CDR3 nucleotide sequences shared between donor and recipient were removed because their origin could not be assigned. To be classed as alloreactive, a clone needed at least 2-fold expansion over unstimulated cells and a minimum CFSE-low frequency of 0.002% (template counts) or 0.001% (read counts). Clones were considered mappable if detected in sequenced pre-transplant spleen, lymph node, or MLR CFSE-low populations of the donor or recipient. The cumulative frequency of alloreactive clones was calculated as a percentage of all sequences, weighted by copy number. Sourced from immuneACCESS, this table was stored by TCRdb with only in-frame sequences that have V and J called. A share of the clones is absent; for the studies checked, an unresolved V gene accounts for under half, and the remainder has no known explanation. V and J calls and clone size come straight from that table; D and trimming were deduced from the DNA. In this sample the table shows some 44,000 clones, about 94% of which occur a single time. About 1.6% of the sample is in the top ten clones.

Remarks on this clone: No antigen is known for it. No quality values exist for individual bases; no much larger clone is one base distant.

In the first month after transplant, blood samples were collected up to 4 times, and after that at least monthly when available. From V the trimming removes 6 bases and from J it removes 4 bases, while the gene matches leave 8 bases of the junction unaccounted for. Inclusive of the bounding cysteine and phenylalanine, the CDR3 is 15 residues long. Only the CDR3 DNA is retained, 45 bases long and in frame from the first base. Based on the germline V gene, the CDR1 and CDR2 sequences are ENHRY and SYGVKD. This sequence was found in a human patient who received an intestinal transplant, so some T cells may come from the graft donor. The input for sequencing was PBMCs, taken about 320 days after intestinal transplant. The sequence is built from TRBV10-3 and TRBJ1-2, and TRBD1 matches 10 of the central bases. The DNA reads as follows: TGTGCCATCAGGAATGGACAGGGGGACCTCTATGGCTACACCTTC. This yields the protein CAIRNGQGDLYGYTF.